The TCR beta chain described here comes from a study of blood T cell repertoires in COVID-19. Study summary: PBMCs, B-cell-depleted T cells, or T cells were the source of the cDNA or gDNA that made up the material.

On this clone itself: The identical CDR3 is also encoded by other nucleotide sequences in the sample.

Germline V gene lookup returns CDR1 KGHSH and CDR2 LQKENI. The CDR3 spans 13 residues. J was trimmed by 5 bases and V by 3 bases; bases with no gene match: 2. Original analysis: Amplification from reference gene primers served as the basis for estimated nucleated cell counts. Measured with immunoSEQ multiplex PCR; TCRdb has only the in-frame clones, and not every one. The D gene and trimming were derived from the DNA, and the V and J assignments and clone size from that table. The table records 30,000 to 45,000 clones, about nine tenths of them present only once. This chain joins TRBV18 and TRBJ1-2; the match to TRBD1 covers 8 bases. The source is a human donor in a cohort sampled during active COVID-19. Sequences were obtained from peripheral blood. The CDR3: CASSPDREYGYTF. In nucleotides, the CDR3 is TGTGCCAGCTCACCGGACAGGGAGTATGGCTACACCTTC.